The 12 T cell receptor beta chains in this list originate from one sample, sequenced in a study of blood T cell repertoires in COVID-19. Assay used: immunoSEQ multiplex PCR; TCRdb lists only in-frame clones, some missing. The sample includes roughly 230,000 clones, 65% to 85% of them seen just once. Sequencing was carried out using peripheral blood. The receptors originated from a man aged 35-49 years with active or convalescent COVID-19.

The chain is built from TRBV7-9 and TRBJ2-5; 11 bases are a match to TRBD2. J was trimmed by 3 bases and V by 5 bases; bases with no gene match: 14. Germline V CDR1 and CDR2: SEHNR, FQNEAQ (reference sequence). The CDR3 length is 18 residues. CDR3 nucleotides: TGTGCCAGCAGCCCTCGGAGGACTAGCGGGTTTAGAGAAGAGACCCAGTACTTC. It codes for CASSPRRTSGFREETQYF.

This clone was observed a few times. The genes are TRBV24-1 and TRBJ1-2; tentative D call: TRBD1 (5 bases). With 6 bases removed from V and 2 bases from J, the gap between germline ends came to 12 bases. CDR3 length: 14 amino acids. The V gene's germline CDR1 is KGHDR and CDR2 SFDVKD. This CDR3 reads CATSPGTDNYGYTF. In nucleotides, the CDR3 is TGTGCCACCAGTCCCGGGACTGACAACTATGGCTACACCTTC.

The V call is TRBV18, the J call TRBJ1-2, with D maybe TRBD1 (5 bases). The CDR3 contains 16 residues. The V end was cut by 3 bases, the J end by 2 bases, with 16 bases between. Germline CDR1 KGHSH, CDR2 LQKENI. For the CDR3, the DNA is TGTGCCAGCTCACCCGGCGGCGTGCAGGGAAACTATGGCTACACCTTC. Amino acid sequence: CASSPGGVQGNYGYTF.

This clone occurred once. The chain links TRBV11-2 to TRBJ1-4; TRBD1 matches 7 bases. Germline lookup yields CDR1 SGHAT and CDR2 FQNNGV. V dropped 5 bases and J dropped 2; count of bases not matched to a gene: 5. The CDR3 totals 15 residues. The chain's CDR3 is CASSPKQGTNEKLFF. The CDR3 DNA is TGTGCCAGCAGCCCTAAACAGGGGACTAATGAAAAACTGTTTTTT.

The chain links TRBV2 to TRBJ2-7; D is uncertain. The CDR3 is 11 amino acids. The germline gives CDR1 SNHLY, CDR2 FYNNEI. The V end lost 7 bases, the J end lost 3 bases, and 7 bases lay between the germline ends. DNA of the CDR3: TGTGCCAGCATGCAGATCTACGAGCAGTACTTC. It codes for CASMQIYEQYF.

In this sample, this clone turned up once. V gene TRBV6-2 or TRBV6-3 combines with J gene TRBJ1-1; 12 bases line up with TRBD1. The germline V gene has CDR1 MNHEY and CDR2 SVGEGT. Germline trimming cut 4 bases from V and 5 bases from J; bases unmatched to any gene: 5. This CDR3 spans 15 amino acids. The CDR3 DNA is TGTGCCAGCAGTTCCGGGACAGGGGGCCGGACTGAAGCTTTCTTT. It specifies CASSSGTGGRTEAFF.

The chain has TRBV27 and TRBJ2-3; 15 nucleotides match TRBD2. V shed 5 bases and J 5 bases; nucleotides not matched to a gene: 8. Germline loops: CDR1 MNHEY, CDR2 SMNVEV (reference sequence). This CDR3 is 17 amino acids long. CDR3: CASSPGLAGGPGDTQYF. The CDR3 DNA is TGTGCCAGCAGTCCGGGACTAGCGGGGGGACCGGGAGATACGCAGTATTTT.

The genes are TRBV6-2 or TRBV6-3 and TRBJ2-3; D perhaps matches TRBD1 (5 bases). There are 14 residues in the CDR3. V lost 4 bases, J lost 0 bases, and 8 bases lay in between. Germline-derived CDR1 and CDR2 are MNHEY and SVGEGT. CDR3: CASSLAGSTDTQYF. CDR3 DNA sequence: TGTGCCAGCAGTTTAGCAGGGAGCACAGATACGCAGTATTTT.

A few counts support this clone. The V and J genes are TRBV10-1 and TRBJ2-1, with a weak D call TRBD2 (6 bases). The CDR3 contains 12 residues. CDR1 is WNHNN, CDR2 SYGVQD, per germline (reference sequence). V lost 3 bases, J lost 14 bases, and 14 bases lay in between. The CDR3 DNA sequence: TGCGCCAGCAGTGATCCCGGGAGAGGGAAGTTCTTC. Its protein is CASSDPGRGKFF.

The V and J genes are TRBV3-1 (or the pseudogene TRBV3-2) and TRBJ2-1; 8 bases agree with TRBD2. The trim removed 0 bases at V and 5 bases at J, leaving 3 bases unmatched. The CDR3 is 15 residues long. The germline CDR1 and CDR2 sequences are LGHDT and YNNKEL (reference sequence). The CDR3 sequence: CASSQEAGGHNEQFF. CDR3 coding DNA: TGTGCCAGCAGCCAAGAGGCGGGAGGTCACAATGAGCAGTTCTTC.

The gene calls are TRBV6-5 and TRBJ2-5; D uncertain. Germline assignment: CDR1 MNHEY and CDR2 SVGAGI. The CDR3 has 14 amino acids. With 5 bases removed from V and 5 bases from J, the gap between germline ends came to 15 bases. The CDR3 DNA is TGTGCCAGCAGTCCGGATCCAAGCGTCGAGACCCAGTACTTC. Translated: CASSPDPSVETQYF.

The chain couples TRBV4-3 to TRBJ2-2, with TRBD1 matching 10 bases. V trimming: 1 base; J trimming: 6 bases; junction bases outside the gene matches: 5. Germline assignment: CDR1 LGHNA and CDR2 YSLEER. This CDR3 comprises 16 residues. CDR3 DNA: TGCGCCAGCAGCCAAGTGGGACAGGGGATCTCCGGGGAGCTGTTTTTT. Protein: CASSQVGQGISGELFF.